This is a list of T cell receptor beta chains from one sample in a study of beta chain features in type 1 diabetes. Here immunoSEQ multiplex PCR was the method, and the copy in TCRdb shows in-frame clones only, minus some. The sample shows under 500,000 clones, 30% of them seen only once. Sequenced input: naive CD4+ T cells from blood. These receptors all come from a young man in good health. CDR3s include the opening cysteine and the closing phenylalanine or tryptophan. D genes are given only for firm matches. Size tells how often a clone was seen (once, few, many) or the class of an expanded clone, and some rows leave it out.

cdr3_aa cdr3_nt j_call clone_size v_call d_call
CASRERWTSDNEQFF TGTGCCAGCAGAGAACGGTGGACTAGTGACAATGAGCAGTTCTTC TRBJ2-1 . TRBV2 TRBD2
CASSLRQNYGYTF TGTGCCAGCAGTTTACGGCAGAACTATGGCTACACCTTC TRBJ1-2 . TRBV27 .
CASSPGGQETQYF TGTGCCAGCAGTCCGGGGGGCCAAGAGACCCAGTACTTC TRBJ2-5 . TRBV27 TRBD2
CASSSRRIDNEQFF TGTGCCAGCAGCTCCCGTAGAATCGACAATGAGCAGTTCTTC TRBJ2-1 few TRBV7-8 .
CSVEFWGRRLYEQYF TGCAGCGTTGAGTTTTGGGGCAGGAGACTCTACGAGCAGTACTTC TRBJ2-7 . TRBV29-1 .
CASSPGTFSYGYTF TGCGCCAGCAGCCCCGGTACATTTAGCTATGGCTACACCTTC TRBJ1-2 once TRBV4-3 .
CAWTPGQYNQPQHF TGTGCCTGGACCCCTGGCCAATACAATCAGCCCCAGCATTTT TRBJ1-5 . TRBV30 .
CASSYSSGFDEQFF TGTGCCAGCAGTTACTCAAGTGGGTTCGATGAGCAGTTCTTC TRBJ2-1 . TRBV6-5 .
CASSSPGVQETQYF TGTGCCAGCAGCTCCCCGGGAGTCCAAGAGACCCAGTACTTC TRBJ2-5 . TRBV9 .
CASTNYGYTF TGTGCCAGCACGAACTATGGCTACACCTTC TRBJ1-2 . TRBV6-6 .
CATQLAGSTDTQYF TGTGCCACCCAGCTAGCGGGGAGCACAGATACGCAGTATTTT TRBJ2-3 few TRBV15 TRBD2
CASSPSGYEQYF TGTGCCAGCAGCCCCTCGGGGTACGAGCAGTACTTC TRBJ2-7 . TRBV7-2 .
CASSLSALEGYTF TGCGCCAGCAGCTTGTCGGCACTAGAAGGCTACACCTTC TRBJ1-2 few TRBV5-1 .
CASTPGPYEQYF TGTGCCAGCACCCCGGGGCCCTACGAGCAGTACTTC TRBJ2-7 few TRBV28 .
CASSLYWEGGETQYF TGTGCCAGCAGTTTATACTGGGAGGGCGGTGAGACCCAGTACTTC TRBJ2-5 few TRBV27 TRBD2
CSVTPSASVGVEQYF TGCAGCGTCACTCCGTCGGCCTCGGTTGGGGTCGAGCAGTACTTC TRBJ2-7 few TRBV29-1 .
CASSQEGRNLEKLFF TGTGCCAGCAGCCAAGAGGGAAGGAACTTGGAAAAACTGTTTTTT TRBJ1-4 . TRBV14 .
CAWSVPRDNQPQHF TGTGCCTGGAGTGTACCCAGAGACAATCAGCCCCAGCATTTT TRBJ1-5 . TRBV30 .
CASSRPENTGELFF TGTGCCAGCAGTCGGCCAGAGAACACCGGGGAGCTGTTTTTT TRBJ2-2 once TRBV7-7 .
CASRYDREFSNNEQFF TGTGCCAGCAGATATGACAGGGAGTTCTCTAACAATGAGCAGTTCTTC TRBJ2-1 . TRBV11-1 TRBD1
CAWSRQGWGTDTQYF TGTGCCTGGAGCCGGCAGGGGTGGGGGACAGATACGCAGTATTTT TRBJ2-3 few TRBV30 .
CASSGQGGNQPQHF TGTGCCAGCAGCGGACAGGGAGGCAATCAGCCCCAGCATTTT TRBJ1-5 . TRBV5-5 TRBD1
CASSESGLATRGETQYF TGTGCCAGCAGTGAATCGGGACTAGCGACGCGAGGGGAGACCCAGTACTTC TRBJ2-5 . TRBV6-1 TRBD2
CASSFVRGAGTDTQYF TGTGCCAGCAGTTTCGTTCGGGGCGCGGGCACAGATACGCAGTATTTT TRBJ2-3 few TRBV27 .
CASSVGRASTDTQYF TGTGCCAGCAGCGTAGGTAGGGCTAGCACAGATACGCAGTATTTT TRBJ2-3 few TRBV9 .
CASSPGRKHQETQYF TGTGCCAGCAGCCCAGGGAGAAAACACCAAGAGACCCAGTACTTC TRBJ2-5 . TRBV11-3 .
CASSDVMIRYEQYF TGTGCCAGCAGCGACGTCATGATACGCTACGAGCAGTACTTC TRBJ2-7 . TRBV28 .
CASSPSGAGETQYF TGTGCCAGCTCTCCCTCGGGGGCTGGGGAGACCCAGTACTTC TRBJ2-5 . TRBV18 .
CASSVGTGWGEQFF TGTGCCAGCAGCGTAGGGACAGGGTGGGGTGAGCAGTTCTTC TRBJ2-1 few TRBV9 TRBD1
CSGLRQGGGETQYF TGCAGCGGGCTACGACAGGGAGGAGGAGAGACCCAGTACTTC TRBJ2-5 . TRBV29-1 .
CASRASASTDTQYF TGTGCCAGCAGGGCTAGCGCTAGCACAGATACGCAGTATTTT TRBJ2-3 few TRBV7-2 .
CATSRRTGTGELFF TGTGCCACCAGCAGGAGGACAGGCACCGGGGAGCTGTTTTTT TRBJ2-2 . TRBV15 TRBD1
CASSLFRGNGANVLTF TGTGCCAGCAGCTTGTTTCGGGGGAACGGGGCCAACGTCCTGACTTTC TRBJ2-6 few TRBV5-4 .